These 27 T cell receptor beta chains were sequenced from one sample in a study of shared clonotypes between healthy human individuals. Some clones are missing from TCRdb's copy, which holds only in-frame ones; the method was immunoSEQ multiplex PCR. The sample records about 2.1 million clones, 90% to 95% being singletons. CD45RO-negative, CCR7-positively selected cells formed the naive CD8 fraction, excluding terminally differentiated effector memory CD45RA+ cells. The sequenced sample was naive CD8+ T cells from PBMCs. These receptors were collected from a man between 18 and 29 years old in good health. Some clones in this sample may be carry-over from other donors' samples.

V is TRBV19 and J is TRBJ1-1; 8 nucleotides align to TRBD1. The CDR3 totals 13 residues. Germline-derived CDR1 and CDR2 are LNHDA and SQIVND (reference sequence). V trimming: 6 bases; J trimming: 6 bases; junction bases outside the gene matches: 6. The CDR3 nucleotides read TGTGCCAGTAGGGAACAGGGGGGCCCTGAAGCTTTCTTT. This gives the protein CASREQGGPEAFF. The full variable domain, rest sourced from reference TRBV19 and TRBJ1-1, is DGGITQSPKYLFRKEGQNVTLSCEQNLNHDAMYWYRQDPGQGLRLIYYSQIVNDFQKGDIAEGYSVSREKKESFPLTVTSAQKNPTAFYLCASREQGGPEAFFGQGTRLTVV.

CDR3 bases: TGCGCCAGCAGCCAAGGTTTTTTTACACGAGGAAACACCATATATTTT. Amino acid sequence: CASSQGFFTRGNTIYF. The V and J genes are TRBV4-1 and TRBJ1-3; D is ambiguous. V was trimmed by 1 base and J by 4 bases, leaving 14 bases between them. From germline, CDR1 is MGHRA and CDR2 YSYEKL. The CDR3 runs to 16 residues.

The rearrangement joins TRBV7-8 to TRBJ2-1; possibly TRBD1 for D (6 bases). Germline CDR1 is SGHVS and CDR2 is FQNEAQ. Trimming removed 3 bases from V and 0 bases from J, with 9 bases in between. The CDR3 runs to 15 residues. The CDR3 region is CASSFRDTSYNEQFF. DNA for the CDR3: TGTGCCAGCAGCTTCCGGGACACCTCCTACAATGAGCAGTTCTTC.

This clone turned up a few times. Within the sample, other DNA sequences also encode this same CDR3. The J gene is TRBJ2-7, the V gene TRBV27; TRBD1 matches at 8 bases. The CDR3 runs to 13 residues. The V gene end was trimmed by 8 bases and the J gene end by 2 bases; junction bases not matched to a gene: 5. CDR1 is MNHEY and CDR2 is SMNVEV in the germline V gene (reference sequence). This chain's CDR3 is CASSDRGAYEQYF. The DNA for the CDR3 is TGTGCCAGCTCCGACAGGGGCGCCTACGAGCAGTACTTC.

The J gene is TRBJ1-2, the V gene TRBV2; 7 bases match TRBD1. The V gene end was trimmed by 3 bases and the J gene end by 6 bases; junction bases not matched to a gene: 7. This CDR3 contains 14 residues. Germline CDR1 SNHLY, CDR2 FYNNEI. The CDR3 DNA reads as TGTGCCAGCAGTGACCCCGCCAGGGGGGATGGCTACACCTTC. Translating it yields CASSDPARGDGYTF.

The chain is built from TRBV7-9 and TRBJ1-4; D call uncertain. The CDR3 runs to 16 residues. Germline V gene lookup returns CDR1 SEHNR and CDR2 FQNEAQ (reference sequence). Trimming took 5 bases from V and 6 from J, leaving 19 bases between them. CDR3 residues: CASSSTKGSEHEKLFF. The CDR3 nucleotides are TGTGCCAGCAGCAGTACAAAGGGCTCCGAACATGAAAAACTGTTTTTT. Based on the CDR3 plus reference TRBV7-9 and TRBJ1-4, the full variable domain is DTGVSQNPRHKITKRGQNVTFRCDPISEHNRLYWYRQTLGQGPEFLTYFQNEAQLEKSRLLSDRFSAERPKGSFSTLEIQRTEQGDSAMYLCASSSTKGSEHEKLFFGSGTQLSVL.

The chain carries TRBV7-6 and TRBJ2-1; 9 bases agree with TRBD2. The CDR3 is made up of 14 amino acids. Germline CDR1 reads SGHVS; CDR2 reads FNYEAQ. The junction had 0 bases not matched to a gene; V was cut back by 2 bases and J by 4 bases. Here the CDR3 reads CASSLLAGYNEQFF. The CDR3 nucleotides are TGTGCCAGCAGCTTACTAGCGGGGTACAATGAGCAGTTCTTC.

In DNA form, the CDR3 reads TGTGCCAGCAGCCCCCGACTTTACACAGATACGCAGTATTTT. Amino acids: CASSPRLYTDTQYF. J is TRBJ2-3 and V is TRBV6-5; no clear D gene. Germline V gene sequence: CDR1 MNHEY, CDR2 SVGAGI. The CDR3 is 14 amino acids. V lost 6 bases to trimming and J lost 2 bases, with 12 bases between them.

This clone was observed once. The chain combines TRBV4-3 with TRBJ2-3; D is perhaps TRBD2 (5 bases). CDR1 and CDR2 (germline): LGHNA, YSLEER. The CDR3 runs to 14 residues. V was pared by 0 bases and J by 9 bases, with 13 bases between. CDR3 coding DNA: TGCGCCAGCAGCCAAGATCGCCGGGGTCAGACGCAGTATTTT. This codes for CASSQDRRGQTQYF.

This chain joins TRBV30 and TRBJ1-1; D is perhaps TRBD1 (6 bases). This CDR3 contains 15 residues. Trimming removed 0 bases at V and 0 bases at J, with 11 bases between. The V gene's germline CDR1 is GTSNPN and CDR2 SVGIG (reference sequence). CDR3 residues: CAWSVGGVMNTEAFF. DNA of the CDR3: TGTGCCTGGAGTGTAGGGGGGGTGATGAACACTGAAGCTTTCTTT.

To note about this clone: The same CDR3 is also encoded by other DNA sequences in this sample. V and J are TRBV4-1 and TRBJ2-7; D possibly corresponds to TRBD1 (6 bases). The CDR3 loop spans 15 amino acids. The germline V gene encodes CDR1 MGHRA and CDR2 YSYEKL. Trimming pared 0 bases from V and 3 bases from J, leaving 12 bases between. The CDR3 loop reads CASSQDTGGSYEQYF. The CDR3 DNA reads as TGCGCCAGCAGCCAAGATACTGGGGGCAGCTACGAGCAGTACTTC.

This chain joins TRBV10-3 and TRBJ1-4, with 7 bases matching TRBD1. Germline CDR1 and CDR2: ENHRY and SYGVKD. This CDR3 spans 13 amino acids. The V segment lost 0 bases and the J segment 13 bases; nucleotides outside the gene matches: 5. In DNA form, the CDR3 reads TGTGCCATCAGTGAGTCTGACAGGGCTGGACTGTTTTTT. The encoded protein is CAISESDRAGLFF.

On this clone itself: Different DNA sequences within this sample yield the same CDR3. The chain recombines TRBV7-8 with TRBJ2-3, with 7 nucleotides matching TRBD1. With 1 base clipped from V and 4 bases from J, the junction kept 2 bases outside the gene matches. The CDR3 has 14 amino acids. Germline V gene lookup returns CDR1 SGHVS and CDR2 FQNEAQ. The CDR3 DNA follows: TGTGCCAGCAGCTTAGGACAGGGCCCAGATACGCAGTATTTT. This translates into CASSLGQGPDTQYF.

This chain uses TRBV2 with TRBJ2-7; D gene unclear. The germline gives CDR1 SNHLY, CDR2 FYNNEI. The CDR3 has 12 residues. V lost 8 bases, J lost 5 bases, and 13 bases lay in between. This chain's CDR3 is CASRTGRHEQYF. As DNA, the CDR3 is TGTGCCAGCCGAACGGGCCGCCACGAGCAGTACTTC.

The rearrangement links TRBV9 to TRBJ1-2; TRBD1 is a possible D gene (5 bases). The CDR3 is 16 residues long. Trimming removed 3 bases at V and 3 bases at J, with 18 bases between. Germline V gene lookup returns CDR1 SGDLS and CDR2 YYNGEE. CDR3 in amino acids: CASSGTGRSFDYGYTF. The CDR3 region has the DNA TGTGCCAGCAGCGGAACAGGACGTTCATTCGACTATGGCTACACCTTC. Variable domain in full (rest from reference TRBV9 and TRBJ1-2): DSGVTQTPKHLITATGQRVTLRCSPRSGDLSVYWYQQSLDQGLQFLIQYYNGEERAKGNILERFSAQQFPDLHSELNLSSLELGDSALYFCASSGTGRSFDYGYTFGSGTRLTVV.

CDR3 in DNA: TGTGCCAGCAGCTTAAGACGAGACGGATCCTACAATGAGCAGTTCTTC. Protein sequence: CASSLRRDGSYNEQFF. This chain connects TRBV7-9 to TRBJ2-1, with no clear D. The CDR3 runs to 16 residues. The germline V gene encodes CDR1 SEHNR and CDR2 FQNEAQ (reference sequence). Trimming took 2 bases from V and 1 from J, leaving 12 bases between them.

V gene TRBV7-8 combines with J gene TRBJ2-7; 7 bases match TRBD1. The CDR3 totals 14 residues. Germline V CDR1 and CDR2: SGHVS, FQNEAQ. Trimming took 3 bases from V and 0 from J; bases not matched to a gene: 2. CDR3 in amino acids: CASSFRDSSYEQYF. DNA of the CDR3: TGTGCCAGCAGCTTCCGGGACAGCTCCTACGAGCAGTACTTC.

CDR3 region: CASSSGHRNTEAFF. The CDR3 bases are TGTGCCAGCAGCTCGGGACATCGGAACACTGAAGCTTTCTTT. The genes are TRBV7-9 and TRBJ1-1; possibly TRBD1 for D (6 bases). Trimming removed 4 bases at V and 1 base at J, with 10 bases between. The CDR3 consists of 14 residues. The germline V gene has CDR1 SEHNR and CDR2 FQNEAQ (reference sequence).

The chain joins TRBV13 to TRBJ1-3, with a weak D call TRBD1 (6 bases). Germline lookup yields CDR1 PRHDT and CDR2 FYEKMQ (reference sequence). The length of the CDR3 is 20 residues. V was pared by 5 bases and J by 0 bases, with 26 bases between. This CDR3 is CASSRRFPTQGRDSGNTIYF. In nucleotides, the CDR3 is TGTGCCAGCAGCCGACGCTTCCCAACACAGGGCCGGGACTCTGGAAACACCATATATTTT.

The chain has TRBV29-1 and TRBJ1-2; D may be TRBD1 (5 bases). Germline CDR1 reads SQVTM; CDR2 reads ANQGSEA. V was cut by 6 bases and J by 5 bases, with 7 bases left in between. The CDR3 sequence is 10 residues long. Here the CDR3 reads CSVRQYGYTF. In DNA, the CDR3 is TGCAGCGTGCGACAGTATGGCTACACCTTC.

The V and J genes are TRBV5-6 and TRBJ2-7; possibly TRBD2 for D (6 bases). Germline V gene data show CDR1 as SGHDT and CDR2 as YYEEEE. This CDR3 is built from 15 residues. Trimming cost V 2 bases and J 6 bases, with 18 bases left between them. CDR3 DNA sequence: TGTGCCAGCAGCTTAAGGGCGGGGCGATTGGCCGAGCAGTACTTC. Residues: CASSLRAGRLAEQYF.

This chain links TRBV9 with TRBJ2-5; D may match TRBD1 or TRBD2 (5 bases each). The V end was cut by 6 bases, the J end by 3 bases, with 15 bases between. CDR1 is SGDLS, CDR2 YYNGEE, per germline. The CDR3 extends over 14 amino acids. The CDR3 here is CASTRSGTEETQYF. Written as DNA, the CDR3 is TGTGCCAGCACTCGATCCGGGACCGAAGAGACCCAGTACTTC.

The J gene is TRBJ2-2, the V gene TRBV19, with D maybe TRBD2 (5 bases). The V end lost 1 base, the J end lost 4 bases, and 13 bases lay between the germline ends. Germline V gene data show CDR1 as LNHDA and CDR2 as SQIVND (reference sequence). CDR3 length equals 16 residues. As DNA, the CDR3 is TGTGCCAGTAGTATAGTCCGGGAAATCGGCACCGGGGAGCTGTTTTTT. It is translated as CASSIVREIGTGELFF.

The chain uses TRBV7-3 and TRBJ2-1; D is unresolved. The V end was cut by 0 bases, the J end by 4 bases, with 10 bases between. There are 15 residues in the CDR3. The germline CDR1 and CDR2 sequences are SGHTA and FQGTGA. CDR3 sequence (DNA): TGTGCCAGCAGCTTAACGTCGGCTCCTTACAATGAGCAGTTCTTC. It is translated as CASSLTSAPYNEQFF.

The chain combines TRBV15 with TRBJ2-3; 10 bases are a match to TRBD2. Losses at the gene ends were 4 bases for V and 4 bases for J; bases not matched to a gene: 11. The CDR3 length is 17 residues. The germline CDR1 and CDR2 sequences are LNHNV and YYDKDF (reference sequence). The CDR3 spells CATSNIPRTSGSDTQYF. Here the CDR3 DNA reads TGTGCCACCAGCAATATCCCACGGACTAGCGGATCAGATACGCAGTATTTT.

The gene calls are TRBV5-4 and TRBJ2-7, with TRBD1 as a possible D gene (5 bases). The CDR3 sequence is 16 residues long. Germline-derived CDR1 and CDR2 are SGHNT and YYREEE (reference sequence). Trimming removed 4 bases at V and 3 bases at J, with 20 bases between. CDR3 sequence reads: CASSGDLWGRGYEQYF. The CDR3 DNA follows: TGTGCCAGCAGCGGCGATCTTTGGGGAAGGGGCTACGAGCAGTACTTC.

The CDR3 DNA sequence: TGTGCCAGCAGCTTGCTAGACTCGCCCGATGAGCAGTTCTTC. Its protein is CASSLLDSPDEQFF. The rearrangement uses TRBV7-9 and TRBJ2-1; D gene ambiguous. The germline V gene encodes CDR1 SEHNR and CDR2 FQNEAQ (reference sequence). The ends were cut back, 3 bases at V and 8 bases at J, with 14 bases in the middle. The CDR3 spans 14 residues.